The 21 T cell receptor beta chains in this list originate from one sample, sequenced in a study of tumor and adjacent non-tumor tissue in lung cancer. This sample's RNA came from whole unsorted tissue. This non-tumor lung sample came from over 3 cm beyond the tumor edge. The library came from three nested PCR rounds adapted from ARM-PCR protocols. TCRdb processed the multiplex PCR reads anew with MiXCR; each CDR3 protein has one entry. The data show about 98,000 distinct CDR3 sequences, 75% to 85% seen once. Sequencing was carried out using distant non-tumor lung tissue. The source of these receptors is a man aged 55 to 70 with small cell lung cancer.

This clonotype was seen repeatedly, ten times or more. CDR3 nucleotides: TGCAGCGCCCTGGAGCATTCGGGTTCGAACACCGGGGAGCTGTTTTTT. It is translated as CSALEHSGSNTGELFF. The chain is built from TRBV29-1 and TRBJ2-2; D remains unclear. The germline V gene encodes CDR1 SQVTM and CDR2 ANQGSEA. CDR3 size: 16 residues. The V and J ends lost 7 bases and 0 bases respectively, with 18 bases between them.

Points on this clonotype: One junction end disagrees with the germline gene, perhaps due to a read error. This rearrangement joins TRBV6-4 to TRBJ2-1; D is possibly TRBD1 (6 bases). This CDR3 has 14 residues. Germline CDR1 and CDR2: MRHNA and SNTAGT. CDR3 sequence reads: CTSSDLQGTVVRFF. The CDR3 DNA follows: TGTACCAGCAGTGACCTACAGGGAACGGTGGTTCGGTTCTTC.

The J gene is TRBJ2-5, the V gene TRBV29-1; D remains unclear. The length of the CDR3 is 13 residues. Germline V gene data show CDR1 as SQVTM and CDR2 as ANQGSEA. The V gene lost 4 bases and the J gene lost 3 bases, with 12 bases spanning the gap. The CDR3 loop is CSVGVSSKETQYF. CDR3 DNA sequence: TGCAGCGTTGGTGTTAGCAGCAAAGAGACCCAGTACTTC.

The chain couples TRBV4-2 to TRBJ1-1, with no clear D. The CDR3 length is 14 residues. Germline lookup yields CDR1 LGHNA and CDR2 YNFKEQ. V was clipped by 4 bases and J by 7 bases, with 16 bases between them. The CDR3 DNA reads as TGTGCCAGCAGCCGGTTATCGGGCCGGGATGAAGCTTTCTTT. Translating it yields CASSRLSGRDEAFF.

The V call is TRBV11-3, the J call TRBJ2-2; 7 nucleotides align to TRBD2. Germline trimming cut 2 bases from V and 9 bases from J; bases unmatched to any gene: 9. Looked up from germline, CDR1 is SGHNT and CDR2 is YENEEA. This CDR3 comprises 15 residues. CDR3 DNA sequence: TGTGCCAGCAGCTTAACCGCGGGAGTGGTCAGGGAGCTGTTTTTT. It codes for CASSLTAGVVRELFF.

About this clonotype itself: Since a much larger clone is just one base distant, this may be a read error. Written as DNA, the CDR3 is TGTGCCAGCAGTCTTATTCCGGGACAGGGGGCCGACAATGAGCTGTTCTTC. Encoded protein: CASSLIPGQGADNELFF. The rearrangement links TRBV7-9 to TRBJ2-1; the match to TRBD1 covers 12 bases. The germline gives CDR1 SEHNR, CDR2 FQNEAQ (reference sequence). This CDR3 region has 17 residues.

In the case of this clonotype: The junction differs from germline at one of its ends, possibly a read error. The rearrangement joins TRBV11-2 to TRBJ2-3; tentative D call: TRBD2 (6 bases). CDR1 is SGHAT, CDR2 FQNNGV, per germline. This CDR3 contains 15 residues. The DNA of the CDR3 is TGTGCGAGCAACTCCGGAGGTATTGCGGGACATACGCAGTATTTT. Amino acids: CASNSGGIAGHTQYF.

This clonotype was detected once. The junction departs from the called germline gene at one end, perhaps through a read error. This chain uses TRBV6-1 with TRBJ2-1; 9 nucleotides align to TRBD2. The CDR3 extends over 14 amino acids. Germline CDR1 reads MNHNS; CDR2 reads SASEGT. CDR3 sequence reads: CANIFSGSMNVQFF. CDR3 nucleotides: TGTGCCAACATCTTTAGCGGGAGTATGAATGTGCAGTTCTTC.

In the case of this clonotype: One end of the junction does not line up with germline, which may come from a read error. The CDR3 DNA follows: TGTGCCAACAGCCCGGGAATAGGGTACGAGCAGTACTTC. It codes for CANSPGIGYEQYF. This chain connects TRBV11-2 to TRBJ2-7, with D tentatively TRBD2 (5 bases). The CDR3 is made up of 13 amino acids. CDR1 and CDR2 (germline): SGHAT, FQNNGV.

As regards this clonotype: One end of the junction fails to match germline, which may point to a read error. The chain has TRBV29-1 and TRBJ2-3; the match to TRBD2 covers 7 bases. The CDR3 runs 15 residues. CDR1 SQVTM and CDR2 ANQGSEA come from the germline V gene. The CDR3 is CSVMTSGTSTNTQYF. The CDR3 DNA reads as TGCAGCGTTATGACAAGCGGGACCAGCACAAATACGCAGTATTTT.

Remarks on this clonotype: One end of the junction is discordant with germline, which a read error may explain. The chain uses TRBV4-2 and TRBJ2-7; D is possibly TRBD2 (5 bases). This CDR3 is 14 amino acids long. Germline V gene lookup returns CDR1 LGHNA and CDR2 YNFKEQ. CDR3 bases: TGTGCAAGCAGCCAAGACCAGGAGGTCTACGAGCAGTACTTC. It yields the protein CASSQDQEVYEQYF.

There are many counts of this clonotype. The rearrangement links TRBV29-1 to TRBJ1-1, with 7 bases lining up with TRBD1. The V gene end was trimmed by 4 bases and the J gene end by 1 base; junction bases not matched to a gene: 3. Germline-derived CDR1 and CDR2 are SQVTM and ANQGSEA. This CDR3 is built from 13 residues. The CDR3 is CSVGTGQNTEAFF. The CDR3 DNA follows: TGCAGCGTTGGGACAGGCCAGAACACTGAAGCTTTCTTT.

The CDR3 protein is CTSSTDQGTYGYTF. The CDR3 nucleotides are TGTACTAGCAGCACGGACCAGGGAACCTATGGCTACACCTTC. V usage is TRBV5-5 and J usage is TRBJ1-2; D is possibly TRBD1 (5 bases). The CDR3 contains 14 residues. In germline, CDR1 is SGHKS, CDR2 YYEKEE (reference sequence).

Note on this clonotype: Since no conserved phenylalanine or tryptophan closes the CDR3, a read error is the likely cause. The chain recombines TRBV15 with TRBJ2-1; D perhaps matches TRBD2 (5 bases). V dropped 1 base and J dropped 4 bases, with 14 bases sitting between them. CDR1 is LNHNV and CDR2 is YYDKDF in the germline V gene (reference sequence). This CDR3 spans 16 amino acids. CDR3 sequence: CATSRGAQRYYNEQFY. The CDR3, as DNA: TGTGCCACCAGCAGAGGAGCTCAGCGGTATTACAATGAGCAGTTCTAC.

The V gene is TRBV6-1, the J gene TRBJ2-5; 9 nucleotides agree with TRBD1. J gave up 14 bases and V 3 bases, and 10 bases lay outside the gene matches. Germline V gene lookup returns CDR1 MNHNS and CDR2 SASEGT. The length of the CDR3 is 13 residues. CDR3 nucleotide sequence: TGTGCCAGCAGTGAGACAGGGGGAGAGACCCTATACTTC. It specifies CASSETGGETLYF.

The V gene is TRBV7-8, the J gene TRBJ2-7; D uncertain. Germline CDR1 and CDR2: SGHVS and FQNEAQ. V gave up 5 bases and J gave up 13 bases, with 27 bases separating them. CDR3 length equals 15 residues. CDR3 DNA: TGTGCCAGCAGCCTCGAATACGCCAGGCCTTACGAGTACTACTTC. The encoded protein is CASSLEYARPYEYYF.

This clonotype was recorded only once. The CDR3 is CVIGEFGQRRLAGEQQCV. Written as DNA, the CDR3 is TGTGTCATCGGTGAGTTTGGACAGCGGAGACTAGCGGGAGAGCAGCAGTGCGTC. The chain links TRBV10-3 to TRBJ2-7; TRBD2 agrees at 12 bases. The germline CDR1 and CDR2 sequences are ENHRY and SYGVKD. The CDR3 runs 18 residues.

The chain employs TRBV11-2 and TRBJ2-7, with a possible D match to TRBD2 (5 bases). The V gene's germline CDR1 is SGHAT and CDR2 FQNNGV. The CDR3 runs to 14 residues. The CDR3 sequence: CASSMGVGGYKQYV. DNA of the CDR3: TGTGCCAGCAGCATGGGAGTAGGAGGCTACAAGCAGTACGTC.

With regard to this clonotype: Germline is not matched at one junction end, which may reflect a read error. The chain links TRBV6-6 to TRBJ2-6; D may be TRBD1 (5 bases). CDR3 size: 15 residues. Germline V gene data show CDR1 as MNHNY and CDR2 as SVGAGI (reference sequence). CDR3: CASNLQPSGANVLAF. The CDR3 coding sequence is TGTGCCAGCAACTTACAGCCCTCTGGGGCCAACGTCCTGGCTTTC.

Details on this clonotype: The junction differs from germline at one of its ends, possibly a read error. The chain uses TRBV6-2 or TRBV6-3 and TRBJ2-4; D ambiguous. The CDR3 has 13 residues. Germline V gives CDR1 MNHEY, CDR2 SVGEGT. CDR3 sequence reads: CASREMAKNIQYF. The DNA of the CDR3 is TGTGCCAGCAGGGAGATGGCCAAGAACATTCAGTACTTC.

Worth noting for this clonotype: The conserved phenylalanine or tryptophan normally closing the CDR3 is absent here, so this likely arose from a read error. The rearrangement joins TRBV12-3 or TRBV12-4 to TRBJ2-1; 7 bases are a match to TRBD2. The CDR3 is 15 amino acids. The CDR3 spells CASSPTSWGFNEQFL. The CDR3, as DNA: TGTGCAAGCAGTCCGACTAGCTGGGGGTTCAATGAGCAGTTCTTA.